This section outlines one T cell receptor (beta chain) sequence together with its context. Its antigen is still unknown. The sample belongs to a study of T cell repertoires in cytomegalovirus infection. The CDR3 runs 16 residues. CDR1 is MDHEN, CDR2 SYDVKM, per germline. Trimming took 6 bases from V and 3 from J; bases not matched to a gene: 10. TCRdb redid the calling of the reads with MiXCR, one entry per CDR3 protein. Among around 310,000 distinct CDR3 sequences, around 29% were seen once, and the ten largest hold 15% to 20%. Material: cultured PBMCs, obtained from culture after CMV antigen stimulation. The receptor's source is a human donor in good health (CMV status not recorded). Some clones in this sample may be carry-over from other donors' samples. The chain carries TRBV28 and TRBJ2-7; 11 nucleotides line up with TRBD2. The CDR3 protein is CASSTTSGSISYEQYF. The DNA for the CDR3 is TGTGCCAGCAGCACTACTAGCGGGAGTATTAGCTACGAGCAGTACTTC.